This TCR beta chain came from a study of identifying expanded T cells in peripheral blood. During the collection period, no donor immune events like infections were recorded. The count of this clone is one. Its specificity is unknown. CDR3 size: 22 residues. Clones were read by immunoSEQ multiplex PCR, and TCRdb kept only the in-frame ones, dropping some. The profile shows some 54,000 clones, 82% of them singletons. Overall study findings and caveats: Around 1.2 clones differed between technical replicates, versus around 15 and 18 over time. Variance in clone template counts between approximately two-week samples significantly increased with total template count across all healthy donors.

The sample was blood. This sequence originates from a person aged 18 to 75 in good health. The chain has TRBV21-1 and TRBJ2-3; TRBD2 is taken as the D call from the table, unchecked against the DNA. TRBV21-1 is a recognized pseudogene. The CDR3, as DNA: TGTGCCAGCAGCAAACTCCCGCGACTAGCGGGAGGGAGGGGATCGAGCACAGATACGCAGTATTTT. Amino acids: CASSKLPRLAGGRGSSTDTQYF.